This T cell receptor (beta chain) was recorded in a study of blood T cells in healthy people across ages (dated by TCRdb to between 2014 and 2017). Background for the entire study: In model experiments, roughly one uniquely barcoded TCR beta cDNA molecule per two T cells was captured by template switching. Using deep sequencing normalized with unique cDNA molecular identifiers, the study measured how TCR beta repertoire diversity changes with age. Four age groups were formed from the donors: young (average approximately 17 years), middle-aged (approximately 39), aged (about 62) and long-lived (about 75). To avoid experimental bias, donors of different ages were spread randomly across the sequencing lanes. The study analyzed two additional independent replicas of 1 million unique cDNA reads from the same blood draw for two donors, one aged 18 to 30 and one aged 80 or older. General findings and caveats noted by the study authors: As age increased, observed TCR beta diversity per million T cells dropped in a roughly linear way, and a significant reduction was already evident by age 40. Since profiling was done on bulk unsorted PBMCs, naive and antigen-experienced compartments could not be conclusively compared. Compared with the aged group, the long-lived group had more naive CD4+ T cells, fewer expanded clones and increased TCR diversity, a pattern suggesting age selection. There was a strong correlation between observed TCR beta diversity and the percentage of naive T cells measured by flow cytometry. Because the CMV infection status of the donors was unknown, age-related changes in expanded clonotypes may potentially have been confounded. Estimates of total diversity from one million sequenced T cells were regarded as lower bounds and underestimates.

Remarks on this clonotype: This receptor's antigen is unknown. The record has no base qualities; no much larger clone is one base away.

Reading the germline V gene gives CDR1 SGHTA and CDR2 FQGNSA. There are 15 amino acids in the CDR3, from cysteine to phenylalanine inclusive. Here the CDR3 DNA is all that survives: 45 bases in frame from base 1. The library was built by means of 5' RACE. The instrument given in TCRdb is Illumina HiSeq 2500. A second 7 to 11 cycle PCR used a sample-barcoded 5' primer and a J-beta primer mix. Each TCR beta cDNA molecule received a unique molecular identifier from a template-switch 5' adaptor carrying 12 random nucleotides. At least 2.5 million CDR3-containing paired-end reads were obtained from each sample. First-strand cDNA was synthesized from all RNA with the Mint cDNA synthesis kit, primed by a TRBC-specific oligonucleotide. After uracil-DNA glycosylase treatment, a first 18-cycle PCR used universal primers M1SS and BC2_uni_R on all cDNA. The study's own analysis went as follows. Each sample was normalized by randomly selecting 1 million high-quality reads, each carrying a distinct molecular identifier. Reads with shared molecular identifiers were discarded instead of being binned into consensus sequences. MiTCR, run with a Q25 quality threshold and the strictest error-elimination algorithm, handled CDR3 identification, clonotype clustering and error correction. A nonparametric unseen species model with Euler transformation was used to estimate a lower bound on total TCR beta diversity. TCRdb passed the public sequencing reads through fastp at Q25 and MiXCR, retaining productive beta sequences. For every CDR3 protein sequence, its rows merge into one entry that carries the most common genes and DNA. TCRdb, not the authors, supplied the V and J calls. In this sample the table shows fewer than 1,000,000 distinct CDR3 sequences, around half of which occur a single time. Roughly 20% of the sample is in the top ten clones.

Donors were a few dozen systemically healthy Caucasian individuals from Russia aged roughly 6 to 100 years. Ten milliliters of peripheral blood were drawn from each donor into EDTA-treated Vacutainer tubes. PBMCs were isolated by Ficoll-Paque density-gradient centrifugation, with at least 6 million obtained per sample. Trizol reagent was used to extract total RNA from the PBMCs, yielding at least 5.5 micrograms per sample. The percentages of naive CD45RAhigh/CD27high T cells were determined by flow cytometry on a PBMC aliquot from every donor. The sample taken for sequencing was blood. Recombination connected TRBV7-2 to TRBJ2-4; 12 central bases correspond to TRBD2. TRBJ2-7 explains the end of the DNA better; the J call may be wrong. The receptor was derived from a man of 80 years or more in good health. This receptor has the CDR3 CASSSPSGGANEQYF. The nucleotide sequence is TGTGCCAGCAGCTCACCTAGCGGGGGGGCCAACGAGCAGTACTTC.